These 19 T cell receptor beta chains came from one sample sequenced in a study of T cells expressing NK-cell markers. Reprocessing the 5' RACE reads, TCRdb reports a single entry for every CDR3 protein and omits DNA. Its table lists 450,000 to 600,000 distinct CDR3 sequences. The sample taken for sequencing was blood T cells: a sorted CD56 or NKG2C T cell subset, CD4+ or CD8+ T cells, or bulk PBMC T cells (not recorded which). These receptors all come from a man aged 18 to 30 in good health.

This chain joins TRBV29-1 and TRBJ2-7; TCRdb's D gene call, TRBD1, goes unchecked for lack of DNA. The CDR3 length is 16 residues. Germline assignment: CDR1 SQVTM and CDR2 ANQGSEA. The CDR3 loop is CSVEDSPGQGADEQYF.

The CDR3 sequence is CASSYSEPGQPQHF. V is TRBV6-5 and J is TRBJ1-5; the D call of TRBD1 rests on TCRdb alone, since no DNA is present to check it. The CDR3 covers 14 residues. The germline V gene encodes CDR1 MNHEY and CDR2 SVGAGI.

The V gene is TRBV20-1, the J gene TRBJ2-1; no DNA is available, so the TRBD2 call from TCRdb remains unchecked. The germline V gene encodes CDR1 DFQATT and CDR2 SNEGSKA (reference sequence). This CDR3 has 16 amino acids. CDR3 protein: CSARDNRRLAGLEQFF.

The J gene is TRBJ2-1, the V gene TRBV29-1; TCRdb proposes TRBD2, but this gene call is untestable without DNA. The CDR3 loop spans 14 amino acids. Looked up from germline, CDR1 is SQVTM and CDR2 is ANQGSEA. The CDR3 spells CSVIAGGPSNEQFF.

The chain employs TRBV11-1 and TRBJ1-5; TCRdb names TRBD1, which stays unverified in the absence of DNA. CDR3 size: 16 residues. Germline CDR1 reads SGHAT; CDR2 reads FQDESV (reference sequence). CDR3 sequence reads: CASSDTDRGLNQPQHF.

This rearrangement joins TRBV5-4 to TRBJ2-7. CDR3 length: 15 residues. Germline V gene sequence: CDR1 SGHNT, CDR2 YYREEE (reference sequence). The CDR3 is CASSLEAGGLYEQYF.

The rearrangement joins TRBV11-2 to TRBJ1-4; TCRdb indicates TRBD1, and absent DNA this call remains unverified. This CDR3 has 16 amino acids. Germline V gives CDR1 SGHAT, CDR2 FQNNGV. The CDR3 here is CASSLIGTAVNEKLFF.

The CDR3: CASSFVRLAGDTGELFF. The chain carries TRBV7-9 and TRBJ2-2; TCRdb lists TRBD2, though no DNA is available to test this call. This CDR3 region has 17 residues. CDR1 and CDR2 (germline): SEHNR, FQNEAQ (reference sequence).

The CDR3 protein is CASSRELSGELFF. The chain recombines TRBV5-1 with TRBJ2-2; TCRdb's assignment of TRBD2 cannot be checked, as there is no DNA. CDR3 length: 13 amino acids. CDR1 is SGHRS, CDR2 YFSETQ, per germline. Full variable domain (missing parts from reference TRBV5-1 and TRBJ2-2): KAGVTQTPRYLIKTRGQQVTLSCSPISGHRSVSWYQQTPGQGLQFLFEYFSETQRNKGNFPGRFSGRQFSNSRSEMNVSTLELGDSALYLCASSRELSGELFFGEGSRLTVL.

The chain joins TRBV25-1 to TRBJ2-7; TCRdb selects TRBD2, and the lack of DNA leaves this call unchecked. The CDR3 is 15 residues long. Germline lookup yields CDR1 MGHDK and CDR2 SYGVNS. CDR3 sequence: CATRGWLAGEYEQYF.

V gene TRBV5-6 combines with J gene TRBJ2-1. Germline loops: CDR1 SGHDT, CDR2 YYEEEE. This CDR3 has 12 amino acids. The CDR3 here is CASSFGVDEQFF.

This chain joins TRBV18 and TRBJ2-1. Germline CDR1 and CDR2: KGHSH and LQKENI. CDR3 length equals 15 residues. CDR3 sequence: CASSPPKRQYNEQFF.

V usage is TRBV6-5 and J usage is TRBJ1-4; the TCRdb D gene call, TRBD1, has no DNA to confirm it. Germline V gene data show CDR1 as MNHEY and CDR2 as SVGAGI. The CDR3 spans 16 residues. The CDR3 region is CASSYSNRATNEKLFF.

The chain carries TRBV28 and TRBJ2-2; TCRdb gives TRBD2 as the D gene, but with no DNA this cannot be confirmed. Germline values: CDR1 MDHEN, CDR2 SYDVKM. The CDR3 sequence is 14 residues long. The CDR3 region is CASTAMGGTGELFF.

The V gene is TRBV7-8, the J gene TRBJ1-5; TCRdb calls TRBD1, which cannot be checked without DNA. There are 15 residues in the CDR3. CDR1 is SGHVS, CDR2 FQNEAQ, per germline. CDR3 protein: CASSPGRGLNQPQHF.

The J gene is TRBJ2-2, the V gene TRBV28; TCRdb returns TRBD2, unconfirmable since there is no DNA. The CDR3 totals 16 residues. CDR1 is MDHEN and CDR2 is SYDVKM in the germline V gene. CDR3 region: CASSLLLATNTGELFF.

V gene TRBV4-3 combines with J gene TRBJ2-1; without DNA, the TCRdb call of TRBD2 cannot be checked. The CDR3 runs 16 residues. Germline lookup yields CDR1 LGHNA and CDR2 YSLEER. Here the CDR3 reads CASSQEDGSGVSEQFF.

The J gene is TRBJ2-2, the V gene TRBV5-4. Per germline, CDR1 SGHNT and CDR2 YYREEE (reference sequence). CDR3 length: 16 residues. The CDR3 region is CASSPGERTNTGELFF.

CDR3 residues: CASSRTGGSGTEAFF. V is TRBV7-3 and J is TRBJ1-1; as DNA is missing, the TRBD1 call by TCRdb cannot be tested. Per germline, CDR1 SGHTA and CDR2 FQGTGA. The CDR3 spans 15 residues.